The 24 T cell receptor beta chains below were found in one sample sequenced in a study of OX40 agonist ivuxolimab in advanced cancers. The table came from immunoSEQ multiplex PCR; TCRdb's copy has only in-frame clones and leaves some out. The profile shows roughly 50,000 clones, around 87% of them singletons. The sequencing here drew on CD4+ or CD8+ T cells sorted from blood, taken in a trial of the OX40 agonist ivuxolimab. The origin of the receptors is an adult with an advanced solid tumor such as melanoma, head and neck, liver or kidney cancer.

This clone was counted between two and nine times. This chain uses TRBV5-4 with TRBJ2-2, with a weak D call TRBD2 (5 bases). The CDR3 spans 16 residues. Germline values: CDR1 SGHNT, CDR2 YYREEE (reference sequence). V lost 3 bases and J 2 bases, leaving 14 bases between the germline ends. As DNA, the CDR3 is TGTGCCAGCAGCTCATGGAGGCAGGACAACACCGGGGAGCTGTTTTTT. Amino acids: CASSSWRQDNTGELFF.

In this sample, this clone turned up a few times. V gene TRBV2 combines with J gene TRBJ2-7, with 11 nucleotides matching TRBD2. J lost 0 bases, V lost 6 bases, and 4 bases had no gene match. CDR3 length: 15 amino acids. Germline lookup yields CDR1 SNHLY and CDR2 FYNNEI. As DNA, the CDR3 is TGTGCCAGCAGCGCGACTAGCGGGGCCTCCTACGAGCAGTACTTC. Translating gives CASSATSGASYEQYF.

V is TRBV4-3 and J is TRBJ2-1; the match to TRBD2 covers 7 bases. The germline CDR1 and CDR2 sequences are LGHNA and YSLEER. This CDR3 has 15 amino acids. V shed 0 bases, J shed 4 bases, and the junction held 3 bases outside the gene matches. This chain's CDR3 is CASSQDIGGYNEQFF. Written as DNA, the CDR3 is TGCGCCAGCAGCCAAGATATCGGGGGGTACAATGAGCAGTTCTTC.

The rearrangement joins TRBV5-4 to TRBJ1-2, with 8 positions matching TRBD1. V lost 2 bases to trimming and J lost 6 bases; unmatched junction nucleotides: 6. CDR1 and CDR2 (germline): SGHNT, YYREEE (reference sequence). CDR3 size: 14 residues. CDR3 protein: CASSFQGASHGYTF. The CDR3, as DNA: TGTGCCAGCAGCTTTCAGGGGGCATCACATGGCTACACCTTC.

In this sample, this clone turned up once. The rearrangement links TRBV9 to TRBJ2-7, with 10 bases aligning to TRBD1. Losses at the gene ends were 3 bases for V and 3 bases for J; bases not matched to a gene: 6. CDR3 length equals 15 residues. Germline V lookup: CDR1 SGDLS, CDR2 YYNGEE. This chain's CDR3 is CASSETGTGVYEQYF. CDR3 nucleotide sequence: TGTGCCAGCAGCGAAACCGGGACAGGGGTCTACGAGCAGTACTTC.

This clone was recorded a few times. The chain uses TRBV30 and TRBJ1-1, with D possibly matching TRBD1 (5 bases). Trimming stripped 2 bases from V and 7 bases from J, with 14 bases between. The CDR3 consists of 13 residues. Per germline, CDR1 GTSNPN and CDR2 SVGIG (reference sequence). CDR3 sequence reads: CAWSTSLGGEAFF. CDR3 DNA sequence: TGTGCCTGGAGTACTAGTCTGGGGGGTGAAGCTTTCTTT.

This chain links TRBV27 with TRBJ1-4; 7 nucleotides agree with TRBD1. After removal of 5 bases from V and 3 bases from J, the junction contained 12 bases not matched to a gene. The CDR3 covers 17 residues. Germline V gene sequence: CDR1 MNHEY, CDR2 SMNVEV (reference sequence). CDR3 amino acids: CASSRYQKDRSNEKLFF. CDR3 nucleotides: TGTGCCAGCAGTCGATACCAGAAGGACAGGTCTAATGAAAAACTGTTTTTT.

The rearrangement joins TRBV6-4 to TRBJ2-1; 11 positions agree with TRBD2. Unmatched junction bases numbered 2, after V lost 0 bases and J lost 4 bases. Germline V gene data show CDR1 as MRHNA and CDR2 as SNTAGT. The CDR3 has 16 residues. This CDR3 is CASSDSTSGSYNEQFF. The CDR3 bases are TGTGCCAGCAGTGACTCCACTAGCGGGAGTTACAATGAGCAGTTCTTC.

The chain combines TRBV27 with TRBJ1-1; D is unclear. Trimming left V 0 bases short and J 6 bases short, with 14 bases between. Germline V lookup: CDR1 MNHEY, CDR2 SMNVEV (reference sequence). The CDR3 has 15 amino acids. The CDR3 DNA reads TGTGCCAGCAGTTTATCGGGGAACGGGTTCGCTGAAGCTTTCTTT. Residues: CASSLSGNGFAEAFF.

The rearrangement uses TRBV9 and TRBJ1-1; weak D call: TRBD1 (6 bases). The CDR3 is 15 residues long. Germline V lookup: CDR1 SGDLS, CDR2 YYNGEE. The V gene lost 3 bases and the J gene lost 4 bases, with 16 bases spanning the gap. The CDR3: CASSENRAGGTEAFF. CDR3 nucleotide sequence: TGTGCCAGCAGCGAAAACAGGGCGGGGGGCACTGAAGCTTTCTTT.

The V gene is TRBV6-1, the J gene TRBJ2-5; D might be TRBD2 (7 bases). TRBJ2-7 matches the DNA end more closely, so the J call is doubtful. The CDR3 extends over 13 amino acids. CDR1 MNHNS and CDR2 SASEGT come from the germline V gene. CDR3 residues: CASSAGGRNEQYF. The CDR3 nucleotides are TGTGCCAGCAGTGCGGGGGGCAGGAACGAGCAGTACTTC.

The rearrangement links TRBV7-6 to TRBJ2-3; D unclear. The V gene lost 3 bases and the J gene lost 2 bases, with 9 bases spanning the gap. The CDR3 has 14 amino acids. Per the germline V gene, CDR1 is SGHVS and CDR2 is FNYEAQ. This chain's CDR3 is CASSFNGYTDTQYF. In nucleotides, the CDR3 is TGTGCCAGCAGCTTTAACGGTTACACAGATACGCAGTATTTT.

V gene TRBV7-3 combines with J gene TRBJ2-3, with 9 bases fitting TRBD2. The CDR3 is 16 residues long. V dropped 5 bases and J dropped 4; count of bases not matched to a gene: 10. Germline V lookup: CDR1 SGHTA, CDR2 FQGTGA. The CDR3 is CASSLPGTSFSDTQYF. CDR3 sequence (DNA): TGTGCCAGCAGCCTACCCGGGACTAGCTTCTCAGATACGCAGTATTTT.

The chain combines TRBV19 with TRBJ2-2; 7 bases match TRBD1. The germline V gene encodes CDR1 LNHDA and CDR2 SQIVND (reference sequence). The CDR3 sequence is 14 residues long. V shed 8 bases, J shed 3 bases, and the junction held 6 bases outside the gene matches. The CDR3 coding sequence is TGTGCCAGTTTAGGGGGCGCGTACACCGGGGAGCTGTTTTTT. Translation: CASLGGAYTGELFF.

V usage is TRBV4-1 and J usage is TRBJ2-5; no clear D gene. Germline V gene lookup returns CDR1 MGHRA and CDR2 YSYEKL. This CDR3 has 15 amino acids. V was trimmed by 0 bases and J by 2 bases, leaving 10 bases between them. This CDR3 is CASSQEGWDQETQYF. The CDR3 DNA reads TGCGCCAGCAGCCAAGAGGGGTGGGATCAAGAGACCCAGTACTTC.

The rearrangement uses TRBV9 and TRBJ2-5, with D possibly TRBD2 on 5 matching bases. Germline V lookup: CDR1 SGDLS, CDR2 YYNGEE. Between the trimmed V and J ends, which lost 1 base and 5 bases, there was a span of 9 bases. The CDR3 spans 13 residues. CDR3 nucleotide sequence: TGTGCCAGCAGCGTAAAACGAGGGGAGACCCAGTACTTC. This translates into CASSVKRGETQYF.

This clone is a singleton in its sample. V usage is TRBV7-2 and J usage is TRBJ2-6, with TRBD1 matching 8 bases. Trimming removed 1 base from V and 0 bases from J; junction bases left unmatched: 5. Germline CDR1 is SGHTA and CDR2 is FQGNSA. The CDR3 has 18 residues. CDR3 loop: CASSLGQGINSGANVLTF. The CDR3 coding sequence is TGTGCCAGCAGCTTAGGACAGGGGATAAACTCTGGGGCCAACGTCCTGACTTTC.

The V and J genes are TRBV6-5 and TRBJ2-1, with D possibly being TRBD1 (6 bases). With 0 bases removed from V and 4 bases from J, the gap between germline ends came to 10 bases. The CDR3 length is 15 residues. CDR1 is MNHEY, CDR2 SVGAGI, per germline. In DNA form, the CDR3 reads TGTGCCAGCAGTTACTCGGACAGTCCTTACAATGAGCAGTTCTTC. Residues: CASSYSDSPYNEQFF.

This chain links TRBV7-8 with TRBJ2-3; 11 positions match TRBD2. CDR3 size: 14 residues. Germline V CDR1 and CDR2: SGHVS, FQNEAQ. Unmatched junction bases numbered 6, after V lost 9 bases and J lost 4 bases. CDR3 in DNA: TGTGCCAGTAGACCGGGACTAGCGGCAGATACGCAGTATTTT. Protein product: CASRPGLAADTQYF.

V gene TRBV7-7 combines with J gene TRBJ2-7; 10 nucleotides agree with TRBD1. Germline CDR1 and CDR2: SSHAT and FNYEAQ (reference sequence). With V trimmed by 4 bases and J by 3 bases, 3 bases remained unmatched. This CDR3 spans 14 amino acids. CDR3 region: CASSSGTGDYEQYF. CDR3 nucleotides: TGTGCCAGCAGCTCCGGGACAGGGGACTACGAGCAGTACTTC.

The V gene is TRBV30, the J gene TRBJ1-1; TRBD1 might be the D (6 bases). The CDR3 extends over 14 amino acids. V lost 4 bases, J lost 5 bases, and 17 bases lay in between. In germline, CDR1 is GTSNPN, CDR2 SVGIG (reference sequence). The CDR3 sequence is CAWTPRGVWTEAFF. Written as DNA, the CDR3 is TGTGCCTGGACCCCAAGGGGGGTTTGGACTGAAGCTTTCTTT. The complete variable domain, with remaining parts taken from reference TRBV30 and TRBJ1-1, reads SQTIHQWPATLVQPVGSPLSLECTVEGTSNPNLYWYRQAAGRGLQLLFYSVGIGQISSEVPQNLSASRPQDRQFILSSKKLLLSDSGFYLCAWTPRGVWTEAFFGQGTRLTVV.

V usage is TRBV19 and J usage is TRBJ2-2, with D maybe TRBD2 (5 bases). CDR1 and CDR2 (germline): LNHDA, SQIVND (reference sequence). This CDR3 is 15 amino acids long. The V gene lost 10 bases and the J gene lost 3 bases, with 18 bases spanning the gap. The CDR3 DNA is TGTGCCACCCCGAGGGTAAATGGGCACACCGGGGAGCTGTTTTTT. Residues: CATPRVNGHTGELFF.

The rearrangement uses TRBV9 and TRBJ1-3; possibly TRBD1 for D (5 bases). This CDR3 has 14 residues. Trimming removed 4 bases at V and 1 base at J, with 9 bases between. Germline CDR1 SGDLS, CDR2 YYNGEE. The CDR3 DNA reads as TGTGCCAGCAGCCCCGGGGGGTCTGGAAACACCATATATTTT. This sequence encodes CASSPGGSGNTIYF.

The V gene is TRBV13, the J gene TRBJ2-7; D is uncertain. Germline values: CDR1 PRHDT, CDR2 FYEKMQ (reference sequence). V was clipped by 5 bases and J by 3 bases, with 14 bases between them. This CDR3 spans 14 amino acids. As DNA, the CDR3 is TGTGCCAGCAGCACCCGTTCTCCGGTCTACGAGCAGTACTTC. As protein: CASSTRSPVYEQYF.